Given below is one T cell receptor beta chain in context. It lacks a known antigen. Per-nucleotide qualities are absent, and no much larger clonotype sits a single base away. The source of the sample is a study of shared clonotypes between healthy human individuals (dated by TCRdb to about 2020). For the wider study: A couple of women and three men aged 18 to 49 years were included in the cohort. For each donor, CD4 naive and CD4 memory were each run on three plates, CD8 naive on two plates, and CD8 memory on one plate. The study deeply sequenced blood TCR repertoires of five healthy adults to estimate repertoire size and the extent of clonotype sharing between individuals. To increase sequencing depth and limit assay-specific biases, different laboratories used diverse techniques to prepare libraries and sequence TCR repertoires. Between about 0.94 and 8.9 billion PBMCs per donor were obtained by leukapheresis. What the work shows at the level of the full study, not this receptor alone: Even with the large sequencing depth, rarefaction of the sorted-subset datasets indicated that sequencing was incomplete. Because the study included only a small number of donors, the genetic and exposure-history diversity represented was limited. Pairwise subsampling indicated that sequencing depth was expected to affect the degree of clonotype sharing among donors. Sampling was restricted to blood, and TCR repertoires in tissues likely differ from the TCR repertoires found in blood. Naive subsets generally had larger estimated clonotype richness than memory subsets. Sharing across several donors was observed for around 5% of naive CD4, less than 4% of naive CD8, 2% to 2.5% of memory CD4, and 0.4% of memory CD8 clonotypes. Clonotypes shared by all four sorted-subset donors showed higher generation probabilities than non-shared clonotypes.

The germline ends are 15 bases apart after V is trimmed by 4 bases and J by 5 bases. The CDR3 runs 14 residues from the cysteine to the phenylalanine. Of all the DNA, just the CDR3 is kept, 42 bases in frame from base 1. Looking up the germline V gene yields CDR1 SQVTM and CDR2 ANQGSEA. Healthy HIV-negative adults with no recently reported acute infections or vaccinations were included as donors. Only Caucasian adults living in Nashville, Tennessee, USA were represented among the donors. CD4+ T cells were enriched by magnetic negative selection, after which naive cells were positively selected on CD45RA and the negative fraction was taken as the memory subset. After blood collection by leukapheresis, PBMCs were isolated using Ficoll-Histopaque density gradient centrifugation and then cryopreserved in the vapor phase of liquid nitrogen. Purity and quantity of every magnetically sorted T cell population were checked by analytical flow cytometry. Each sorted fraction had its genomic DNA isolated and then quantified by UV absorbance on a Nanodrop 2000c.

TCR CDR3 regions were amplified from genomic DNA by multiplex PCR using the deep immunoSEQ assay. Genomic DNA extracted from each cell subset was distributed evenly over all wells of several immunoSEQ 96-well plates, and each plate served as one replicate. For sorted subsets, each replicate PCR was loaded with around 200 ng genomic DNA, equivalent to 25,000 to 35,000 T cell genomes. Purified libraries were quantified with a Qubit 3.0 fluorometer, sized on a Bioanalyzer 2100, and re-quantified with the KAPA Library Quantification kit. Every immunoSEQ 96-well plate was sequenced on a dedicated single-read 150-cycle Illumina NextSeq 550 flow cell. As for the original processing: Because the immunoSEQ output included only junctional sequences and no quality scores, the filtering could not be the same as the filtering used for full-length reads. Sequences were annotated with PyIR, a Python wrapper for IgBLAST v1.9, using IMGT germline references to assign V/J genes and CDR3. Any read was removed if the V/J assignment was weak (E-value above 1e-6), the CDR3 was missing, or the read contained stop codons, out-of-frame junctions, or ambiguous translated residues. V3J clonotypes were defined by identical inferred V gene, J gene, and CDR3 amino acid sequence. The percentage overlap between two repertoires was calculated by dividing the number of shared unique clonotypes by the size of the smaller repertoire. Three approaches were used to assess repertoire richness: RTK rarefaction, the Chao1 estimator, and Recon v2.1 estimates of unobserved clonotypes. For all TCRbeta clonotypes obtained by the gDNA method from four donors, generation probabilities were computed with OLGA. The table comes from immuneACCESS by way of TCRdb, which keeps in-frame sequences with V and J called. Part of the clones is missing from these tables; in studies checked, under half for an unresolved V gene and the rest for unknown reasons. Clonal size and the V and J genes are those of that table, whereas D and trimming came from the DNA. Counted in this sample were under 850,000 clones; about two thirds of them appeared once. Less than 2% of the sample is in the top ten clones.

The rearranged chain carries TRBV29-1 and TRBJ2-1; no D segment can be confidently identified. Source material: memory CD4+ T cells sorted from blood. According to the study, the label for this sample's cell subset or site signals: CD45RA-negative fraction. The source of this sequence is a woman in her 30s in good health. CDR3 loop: CSVGAFGVHNEQFF. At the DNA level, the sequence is TGCAGCGTTGGCGCCTTTGGAGTCCACAATGAGCAGTTCTTC.